The 9 T cell receptor beta chains given below trace back to one sample, sequenced in a study of T-cell reconstitution after alpha-beta-depleted transplantation in children. The library targeted TCRbeta and was prepared with unique molecular identifiers. TCRdb re-derived calls from the PCR reads in MiXCR, one entry per CDR3 protein. The table includes about 540,000 distinct CDR3 sequences, about 16% detected once. The sample in question was PBMCs from the stem cell graft donor, obtained from the stem cell graft. These receptor sequences come from a human donor who donated a stem cell graft to a child with acute lymphoblastic leukemia.

The chain couples TRBV19 to TRBJ2-6, with 7 bases matching TRBD1. The CDR3 extends over 15 amino acids. V lost 6 bases to trimming and J lost 0 bases; unmatched junction nucleotides: 2. Germline CDR1 is LNHDA and CDR2 is SQIVND (reference sequence). CDR3: CASRPGGSGANVLTF. DNA for the CDR3: TGTGCCAGTAGGCCAGGGGGCTCTGGGGCCAACGTCCTGACTTTC.

There are a few counts of this clonotype. This chain connects TRBV5-5 to TRBJ1-4; TRBD1 is a possible D gene (5 bases). Germline V gene data show CDR1 as SGHKS and CDR2 as YYEKEE (reference sequence). The length of the CDR3 is 14 residues. V lost 4 bases and J 7 bases, leaving 14 bases between the germline ends. CDR3 DNA: TGTGCCAGCAGCCTCCGGGACGGGGTTGAAAAACTGTTTTTT. Translation gives CASSLRDGVEKLFF.

The chain links TRBV20-1 to TRBJ1-1; 7 nucleotides align to TRBD1. The CDR3 contains 13 residues. V lost 5 bases, J lost 0 bases, and 3 bases stayed unmatched. Per germline, CDR1 DFQATT and CDR2 SNEGSKA (reference sequence). The CDR3 loop reads CSAEDRMNTEAFF. The CDR3 DNA reads TGCAGTGCTGAGGACAGGATGAACACTGAAGCTTTCTTT.

This clonotype has only a few counts. The gene calls are TRBV30 and TRBJ2-7, with unresolved D. The CDR3 length is 11 residues. V was trimmed by 1 base and J by 3 bases, leaving 4 bases between them. The germline CDR1 and CDR2 sequences are GTSNPN and SVGIG (reference sequence). The CDR3 loop is CAWSDGYEQYF. The CDR3 DNA reads TGTGCCTGGAGTGATGGCTACGAGCAGTACTTC.

The chain joins TRBV20-1 to TRBJ2-5; D unresolved. There are 9 residues in the CDR3. Germline V gene data show CDR1 as DFQATT and CDR2 as SNEGSKA (reference sequence). Trimming removed 4 bases at V and 5 bases at J, with 2 bases between. The chain's CDR3 is CSATETQYF. The CDR3 DNA reads as TGCAGTGCTACTGAGACCCAGTACTTC.

CDR3 amino acids: CASSGDLTTGELFF. CDR3 DNA: TGTGCCAGCAGTGGGGACTTGACTACCGGGGAGCTGTTTTTT. This sequence joins TRBV6-1 and TRBJ2-2; D is perhaps TRBD2 (6 bases). This CDR3 has 14 amino acids. CDR1 MNHNS and CDR2 SASEGT come from the germline V gene. Trimming left V 4 bases short and J 5 bases short, with 11 bases between.

The chain joins TRBV10-3 to TRBJ1-1; D remains unclear. From germline, CDR1 is ENHRY and CDR2 SYGVKD. V was clipped by 8 bases and J by 2 bases, with 9 bases between them. The length of the CDR3 is 12 residues. The chain's CDR3 is CAIRESNTEAFF. The CDR3 DNA reads as TGTGCCATCCGGGAGTCTAACACTGAAGCTTTCTTT.

The chain carries TRBV24-1 and TRBJ2-5, with TRBD2 as a possible D gene (6 bases). This CDR3 has 15 residues. V was cut by 0 bases and J by 4 bases, with 11 bases left in between. Germline CDR1 and CDR2: KGHDR and SFDVKD. As DNA, the CDR3 is TGTGCCACCAGTGATTTGTGGGGGGTAGGAGAGACCCAGTACTTC. Translating it yields CATSDLWGVGETQYF.

This clonotype has only a few counts. The rearrangement links TRBV11-2 to TRBJ2-1, with D possibly TRBD2 on 5 matching bases. CDR3 length: 16 amino acids. In germline, CDR1 is SGHAT, CDR2 FQNNGV. Trimming stripped 5 bases from V and 3 bases from J, with 17 bases between. The CDR3 spells CASSSTGMIGYNEQFF. The CDR3 DNA reads TGTGCCAGCAGCAGCACCGGGATGATTGGCTACAATGAGCAGTTCTTC. Variable domain in full (rest from reference TRBV11-2 and TRBJ2-1): EAGVAQSPRYKIIEKRQSVAFWCNPISGHATLYWYQQILGQGPKLLIQFQNNGVVDDSQLPKDRFSAERLKGVDSTLKIQPAKLEDSAVYLCASSSTGMIGYNEQFFGPGTRLTVL.